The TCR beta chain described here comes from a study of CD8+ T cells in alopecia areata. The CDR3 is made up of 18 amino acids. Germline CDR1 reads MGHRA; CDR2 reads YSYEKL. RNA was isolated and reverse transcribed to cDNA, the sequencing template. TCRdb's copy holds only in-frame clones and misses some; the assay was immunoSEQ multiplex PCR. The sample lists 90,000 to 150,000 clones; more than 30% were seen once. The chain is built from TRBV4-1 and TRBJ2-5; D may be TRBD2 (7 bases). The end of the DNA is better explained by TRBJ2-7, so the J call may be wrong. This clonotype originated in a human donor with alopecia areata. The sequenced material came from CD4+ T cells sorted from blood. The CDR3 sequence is CASSQEGGGGRRSYEQYF. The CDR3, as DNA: TGCGCCAGCAGCCAAGAGGGGGGCGGCGGGAGAAGGTCCTACGAGCAGTACTTC.